The 21 T cell receptor beta chains below all came from one sample that was sequenced in a study of shared clonotypes between healthy human individuals. CD45RO-negative cells were positively selected for CCR7, leaving out terminally differentiated effector memory CD45RA+ cells. Profiling relied on immunoSEQ multiplex PCR, and the TCRdb table lists in-frame clones only, not all of them. The sample has millions of clones, roughly 95% seen once. Sequenced: naive CD8+ T cells sorted from blood. These TCRs come from a man between 18 and 35 years old in good health.

The chain joins TRBV5-4 to TRBJ1-1; perhaps TRBD1 as D (5 bases). The V and J ends lost 4 bases and 6 bases respectively, with 19 bases between them. This CDR3 is built from 15 residues. Per germline, CDR1 SGHNT and CDR2 YYREEE (reference sequence). Written as DNA, the CDR3 is TGTGCCAGCAGCCTATGGACAAGCGCTACGGCTGAAGCTTTCTTT. Translation: CASSLWTSATAEAFF.

The chain carries TRBV6-5 and TRBJ1-1; 7 nucleotides agree with TRBD1. CDR1 MNHEY and CDR2 SVGAGI come from the germline V gene. Unmatched junction bases numbered 6, after V lost 7 bases and J lost 1 base. This CDR3 is built from 14 residues. CDR3 residues: CASTEGAWNTEAFF. The CDR3 nucleotides read TGTGCCAGCACCGAGGGGGCTTGGAACACTGAAGCTTTCTTT.

The V gene is TRBV6-5, the J gene TRBJ1-2; 10 bases fit TRBD1. Germline V lookup: CDR1 MNHEY, CDR2 SVGAGI. The CDR3 totals 15 residues. Trimming at V came to 4 bases and at J to 6 bases, leaving 8 bases not matched to a gene. CDR3 nucleotides: TGTGCCAGCAGTTCGACGGACAGGGGGGTGAATGGCTACACCTTC. This codes for CASSSTDRGVNGYTF.

A remark on this clone: The sample carries other DNA sequences with the same CDR3. V gene TRBV28 combines with J gene TRBJ2-7; a possible D gene is TRBD1 (6 bases). The V gene's germline CDR1 is MDHEN and CDR2 SYDVKM. The CDR3 length is 13 residues. Trimming cost V 5 bases and J 0 bases, with 8 bases left between them. CDR3 coding DNA: TGTGCCAGCAGTCCGACAGGCTCCTACGAGCAGTACTTC. Its translation: CASSPTGSYEQYF.

A word on this clone: Additional DNA sequences in this sample encode the identical CDR3. The J gene is TRBJ2-5, the V gene TRBV27, with a weak D call TRBD2 (7 bases). The V end was cut by 2 bases, the J end by 3 bases, with 10 bases between. Germline lookup yields CDR1 MNHEY and CDR2 SMNVEV (reference sequence). This CDR3 has 14 residues. CDR3 DNA: TGTGCCAGCAGTTTAGTAGGGGGGGAAGAGACCCAGTACTTC. The encoded protein is CASSLVGGEETQYF.

Comment on this clone: Other DNA sequences of this sample code for an identical CDR3. V usage is TRBV10-1 and J usage is TRBJ2-3; D unresolved. This CDR3 spans 13 amino acids. With 2 bases removed from V and 1 base from J, the gap between germline ends came to 4 bases. CDR1 is WNHNN and CDR2 is SYGVQD in the germline V gene (reference sequence). In DNA, the CDR3 is TGCGCCAGCAGTGAGACGGGCACAGATACGCAGTATTTT. Translating gives CASSETGTDTQYF.

This clone has only one observation. The chain links TRBV5-6 to TRBJ2-3, with D tentatively TRBD1 (6 bases). Germline V gene lookup returns CDR1 SGHDT and CDR2 YYEEEE. Trimming took off 4 bases at V and 4 bases at J, with 10 bases between the two ends. The CDR3 sequence is 13 residues long. CDR3 residues: CASSGQLPDTQYF. The DNA of the CDR3 is TGTGCCAGCAGCGGACAGTTGCCAGATACGCAGTATTTT.

V and J are TRBV2 and TRBJ1-3, with 8 bases matching TRBD1. The CDR3 length is 17 residues. The germline V gene has CDR1 SNHLY and CDR2 FYNNEI. V trimming: 1 base; J trimming: 0 bases; junction bases outside the gene matches: 5. The CDR3 region is CASSEGRTGSSGNTIYF. CDR3 nucleotides: TGTGCCAGCAGTGAAGGGAGGACAGGGAGCTCTGGAAACACCATATATTTT.

V usage is TRBV4-1 and J usage is TRBJ2-7; weak D call: TRBD1 (6 bases). Germline V gives CDR1 MGHRA, CDR2 YSYEKL. V was cut by 2 bases and J by 5 bases, with 16 bases left in between. The CDR3 totals 15 residues. The DNA of the CDR3 is TGCGCCAGCAGCCAATCGCCCCAGGGGATAAACGAGCAGTACTTC. This codes for CASSQSPQGINEQYF.

This clone occurred a few times. The chain carries TRBV6-6 and TRBJ2-1, with 8 positions matching TRBD2. With V trimmed by 6 bases and J by 6 bases, 10 bases remained unmatched. Germline values: CDR1 MNHNY, CDR2 SVGAGI (reference sequence). The CDR3 sequence is 15 residues long. CDR3 sequence: CASRQNGGGSNEQFF. In nucleotides, the CDR3 is TGTGCCAGCAGGCAAAATGGCGGGGGGTCCAATGAGCAGTTCTTC.

The V and J genes are TRBV7-6 and TRBJ1-1; D call uncertain. CDR3 size: 12 residues. Trimming shortened V by 5 bases and J by 8 bases, and 12 bases separated the two germline ends. CDR1 and CDR2 (germline): SGHVS, FNYEAQ. The CDR3 sequence is CASSPDGTEAFF. CDR3 nucleotide sequence: TGTGCCAGCAGCCCTGACGGAACCGAAGCTTTCTTT.

The chain has TRBV21-1 and TRBJ2-7; TRBD1 reflects the table's D call only, with no check against the DNA. TRBV21-1 is deemed a pseudogene. CDR3 length: 14 residues. The CDR3 reads CASIPGQGTYEQYF. In DNA, the CDR3 is TGTGCCAGCATCCCGGGACAGGGAACCTACGAGCAGTACTTC.

To note about this clone: Additional DNA sequences in this sample encode the identical CDR3. The genes are TRBV4-3 and TRBJ2-7, with TRBD2 matching over 9 bases. The CDR3 is 15 residues long. Germline-derived CDR1 and CDR2 are LGHNA and YSLEER. J lost 7 bases, V lost 0 bases, and 7 bases had no gene match. The CDR3 coding sequence is TGCGCCAGCAGCCAAGAAACTAGCGGGTTCTTGGAGCAGTACTTC. As protein: CASSQETSGFLEQYF.

A single count supports this clone. The chain recombines TRBV21-1 with TRBJ1-2; the DNA was not used to check the table's D call, TRBD1. TRBV21-1 is classified as a pseudogene. The CDR3 extends over 15 amino acids. CDR3 sequence: CASSKVDRRNYGYTF. The CDR3 DNA reads TGTGCCAGCAGCAAAGTCGACAGGCGGAACTATGGCTACACCTTC.

Only one count was recorded for this clone. This chain uses TRBV5-6 with TRBJ2-5, with 12 positions matching TRBD2. The CDR3 runs to 17 residues. V lost 2 bases and J lost 4; bases outside the gene matches: 9. Germline V gene lookup returns CDR1 SGHDT and CDR2 YYEEEE. The CDR3 loop is CASSLPSGGASGETQYF. DNA for the CDR3: TGTGCCAGCAGCTTACCTAGCGGGGGGGCCTCGGGAGAGACCCAGTACTTC.

This chain connects TRBV6-6 to TRBJ1-1; perhaps TRBD1 as D (5 bases). V dropped 7 bases and J dropped 3 bases, with 9 bases sitting between them. The CDR3 loop spans 12 amino acids. Germline CDR1 and CDR2: MNHNY and SVGAGI (reference sequence). The CDR3 nucleotides read TGTGCCAGCAATGGGGGGTACACTGAAGCTTTCTTT. Translated, it gives CASNGGYTEAFF.

This chain links TRBV2 with TRBJ1-2, with no clear D. CDR1 is SNHLY and CDR2 is FYNNEI in the germline V gene. The CDR3 spans 14 residues. With 1 base removed from V and 7 bases from J, the gap between germline ends came to 13 bases. The DNA of the CDR3 is TGTGCCAGCAGTGAAGGGATCCCCTTCGTTGGCTACACCTTC. This encodes CASSEGIPFVGYTF.

The chain couples TRBV14 to TRBJ2-7; tentatively, D is TRBD2 (5 bases). The germline V gene encodes CDR1 SGHDN and CDR2 FVKESK. The CDR3 runs 14 residues. The V and J ends lost 4 bases and 1 base respectively, with 11 bases between them. The CDR3 is CASSLSAGSYEQYF. As DNA, the CDR3 is TGTGCCAGCAGCCTCTCTGCGGGTTCCTACGAGCAGTACTTC.

The J gene is TRBJ2-7, the V gene TRBV30; 9 bases fit TRBD2. CDR1 is GTSNPN and CDR2 is SVGIG in the germline V gene (reference sequence). J was trimmed by 4 bases and V by 3 bases; bases with no gene match: 4. The CDR3 contains 13 residues. This chain's CDR3 is CAWSGLAKYEQYF. CDR3 nucleotide sequence: TGTGCCTGGAGCGGACTAGCGAAGTACGAGCAGTACTTC.

The CDR3 bases are TGTGCCAGCAGTTTGTGGGGATCAGGCTACAATGAGCAGTTCTTC. This translates into CASSLWGSGYNEQFF. The chain links TRBV27 to TRBJ2-1; D not resolved. Trimming cost V 3 bases and J 3 bases, with 12 bases left between them. The CDR3 runs to 15 residues. Germline CDR1 and CDR2: MNHEY and SMNVEV (reference sequence).

This chain links TRBV10-1 with TRBJ1-5; TRBD1 agrees at 10 bases. The CDR3 is 16 amino acids. From germline, CDR1 is WNHNN and CDR2 SYGVQD (reference sequence). Trimming cost V 3 bases and J 6 bases; bases outside gene matches: 8. The CDR3 coding sequence is TGCGCCAGCAGTGAACCCCGGGACAGGGGTTTTCAGCCCCAGCATTTT. Protein: CASSEPRDRGFQPQHF.